This T cell receptor (beta chain) was found in a study of response to subunit inactivated influenza vaccine. Notes on the study in general: The authors suggested that few new T cells are recruited per seasonal influenza vaccination.

This clonotype was seen a few times. What it recognizes is unknown. The V and J ends lost 1 base and 8 bases respectively, with 14 bases between them. The CDR3 is made up of 14 amino acids. Germline V gene lookup returns CDR1 KGHSH and CDR2 LQKENI. From the RT-PCR reads, TCRdb called clonotypes with MiXCR, one entry per CDR3 protein. The data contain 400,000 to 650,000 distinct CDR3 sequences, roughly 7.9% of them singletons. This chain links TRBV18 with TRBJ1-2; D may be TRBD1 (6 bases). The TCR was taken from a man in his fifties or sixties who received an inactivated influenza vaccine. The sequenced sample was PBMCs from blood, obtained less than 25 months after vaccination. CDR3 coding DNA: TGTGCCAGCTCACCACGGACACAGGGTTGGGGCTACACCTTC. Its protein product is CASSPRTQGWGYTF. Supplemented by reference TRBV18 and TRBJ1-2, the full variable domain reads NAGVMQNPRHLVRRRGQEARLRCSPMKGHSHVYWYRQLPEEGLKFMVYLQKENIIDESGMPKERFSAEFPKEGPSILRIQQVVRGDSAAYFCASSPRTQGWGYTFGSGTRLTVV.